The 21 T cell receptor beta chains presented below share a single source sample, sequenced in a study of early T cells in non-severe SARS-CoV-2 infection. Each CDR3 protein gets one entry after TCRdb re-called the 5' RACE reads with MiXCR. The data hold 75,000 to 90,000 distinct CDR3 sequences, with about 10% observed a single time. Sample: whole blood, taken at baseline. The receptors originated from an adult who was a healthcare worker with PCR-confirmed SARS-CoV-2 infection or an uninfected control (not recorded which).

This clonotype was detected ten times or more. The chain employs TRBV7-2 and TRBJ2-3; D not resolved. The CDR3 has 14 residues. Trimming removed 5 bases from V and 6 bases from J, with 15 bases in between. Germline-derived CDR1 and CDR2 are SGHTA and FQGNSA. CDR3 residues: CASSPSPGWDTQYF. CDR3 DNA sequence: TGTGCCAGCAGCCCCTCGCCCGGATGGGATACGCAGTATTTT.

The rearrangement links TRBV7-6 to TRBJ2-3; 11 bases line up with TRBD2. The V segment lost 5 bases and the J segment 0 bases; nucleotides outside the gene matches: 4. This CDR3 region has 16 residues. Germline lookup yields CDR1 SGHVS and CDR2 FNYEAQ. The DNA for the CDR3 is TGTGCCAGCAGCCGTCGGACTAGCGGGAGCACAGATACGCAGTATTTT. Protein: CASSRRTSGSTDTQYF.

The chain is built from TRBV5-1 and TRBJ2-3, with TRBD1 matching over 7 bases. With V trimmed by 2 bases and J by 2 bases, 2 bases remained unmatched. CDR1 is SGHRS and CDR2 is YFSETQ in the germline V gene. This CDR3 has 14 amino acids. The CDR3 loop reads CASSFGQDTDTQYF. CDR3 in DNA: TGCGCCAGCAGCTTCGGACAGGACACAGATACGCAGTATTTT. The entire variable domain, with the rest obtained from reference TRBV5-1 and TRBJ2-3, is as follows: KAGVTQTPRYLIKTRGQQVTLSCSPISGHRSVSWYQQTPGQGLQFLFEYFSETQRNKGNFPGRFSGRQFSNSRSEMNVSTLELGDSALYLCASSFGQDTDTQYFGPGTRLTVL.

By proportion, this clonotype is medium-sized. The chain is built from TRBV20-1 and TRBJ2-1; D gene unclear. In germline, CDR1 is DFQATT, CDR2 SNEGSKA (reference sequence). V gave up 5 bases and J gave up 6 bases, with 8 bases separating them. The CDR3 length is 11 residues. The CDR3 spells CSASRSNEQFF. The CDR3, as DNA: TGCAGTGCTTCCAGGAGCAATGAGCAGTTCTTC.

The chain uses TRBV7-3 and TRBJ2-1; D perhaps matches TRBD1 (5 bases). CDR3 size: 13 residues. Trimming took off 4 bases at V and 4 bases at J, with 8 bases between the two ends. Germline CDR1 reads SGHTA; CDR2 reads FQGTGA. CDR3 coding DNA: TGTGCCAGCAGCTCTGGGGCTTACAATGAGCAGTTCTTC. This codes for CASSSGAYNEQFF.

The chain carries TRBV28 and TRBJ2-5, with 7 bases identical to TRBD1. This CDR3 has 15 amino acids. V lost 5 bases, J lost 0 bases, and 6 bases stayed unmatched. Germline assignment: CDR1 MDHEN and CDR2 SYDVKM. CDR3 DNA sequence: TGTGCCAGCAGTCTCCTGACAGGGAACCAAGAGACCCAGTACTTC. This codes for CASSLLTGNQETQYF.

This clonotype was counted between two and nine times. This chain uses TRBV20-1 with TRBJ2-7; D call uncertain. Trimming removed 6 bases at V and 2 bases at J, with 11 bases between. Germline V gene sequence: CDR1 DFQATT, CDR2 SNEGSKA (reference sequence). This CDR3 has 12 amino acids. CDR3 bases: TGCAGTGCGTTCGCGAAACCCTACGAGCAGTACTTC. Translating it yields CSAFAKPYEQYF.

This clonotype was seen just once. This chain uses TRBV25-1 with TRBJ1-4, with D possibly being TRBD1 (5 bases). CDR1 and CDR2 (germline): MGHDK, SYGVNS. This CDR3 spans 17 amino acids. V gave up 2 bases and J gave up 0 bases, with 13 bases separating them. The CDR3 protein is CASSEGATTSTNEKLFF. The CDR3 region has the DNA TGTGCCAGCAGTGAAGGGGCTACGACCTCAACTAATGAAAAACTGTTTTTT.

The table lists this clonotype with many counts. The chain carries TRBV20-1 and TRBJ1-2; 8 bases match TRBD1. CDR3 length equals 18 residues. Trimming at V came to 5 bases and at J to 0 bases, leaving 17 bases not matched to a gene. The V gene's germline CDR1 is DFQATT and CDR2 SNEGSKA (reference sequence). CDR3 nucleotide sequence: TGCAGTGCTGCTCCCCCAGGGGGCACTCCCCACTCTAACTATGGCTACACCTTC. This encodes CSAAPPGGTPHSNYGYTF.

This clonotype was picked up many times. The J gene is TRBJ1-5, the V gene TRBV29-1; maybe TRBD1 (6 bases). Germline assignment: CDR1 SQVTM and CDR2 ANQGSEA. The CDR3 has 12 amino acids. V dropped 6 bases and J dropped 2 bases, with 8 bases sitting between them. The CDR3: CSVRTGNQPQHF. CDR3 DNA sequence: TGCAGCGTCCGGACAGGCAATCAGCCCCAGCATTTT.

V and J are TRBV20-1 and TRBJ2-2; D is unclear. CDR1 is DFQATT, CDR2 SNEGSKA, per germline (reference sequence). Trimming left V 3 bases short and J 1 base short, with 3 bases between. The CDR3 contains 12 residues. The CDR3: CSASQNTGELFF. CDR3 nucleotide sequence: TGCAGTGCTAGTCAGAACACCGGGGAGCTGTTTTTT.

This clonotype has a handful of counts. The J gene is TRBJ1-5, the V gene TRBV3-1; D is unresolved. CDR1 and CDR2 (germline): LGHDT, YNNKEL (reference sequence). V was trimmed by 0 bases and J by 2 bases, leaving 8 bases between them. This CDR3 region has 15 residues. This chain's CDR3 is CASSQDSVRNQPQHF. In nucleotides, the CDR3 is TGTGCCAGCAGCCAAGATTCTGTGCGCAATCAGCCCCAGCATTTT.

The sample holds a few counts of this clonotype. This chain links TRBV12-3 or TRBV12-4 with TRBJ2-7, with 9 bases aligning to TRBD1. CDR3 size: 15 residues. V lost 5 bases and J lost 1; bases outside the gene matches: 6. CDR3 bases: TGTGCCAGCAGTCCTACAGGGGGCCCTTCCTACGAGCAGTACTTC. Translated: CASSPTGGPSYEQYF.

The chain recombines TRBV30 with TRBJ2-3, with 9 nucleotides matching TRBD2. CDR3 length equals 14 residues. V lost 5 bases and J lost 4; bases outside the gene matches: 7. CDR1 and CDR2 from the germline V gene are GTSNPN and SVGIG (reference sequence). DNA for the CDR3: TGTGCCTGGGACGGAGCGGGAGGTCCAGATACGCAGTATTTT. It is translated as CAWDGAGGPDTQYF.

The chain recombines TRBV18 with TRBJ1-1; D unresolved. The CDR3 totals 16 residues. Between the trimmed V and J ends, which lost 1 base and 0 bases, there was a span of 12 bases. CDR1 is KGHSH, CDR2 LQKENI, per germline. CDR3 sequence (DNA): TGTGCCAGCTCACCACGTGGCGGGGATCTGAACACTGAAGCTTTCTTT. Protein sequence: CASSPRGGDLNTEAFF. Drawing the rest from reference TRBV18 and TRBJ1-1, the complete variable domain is NAGVMQNPRHLVRRRGQEARLRCSPMKGHSHVYWYRQLPEEGLKFMVYLQKENIIDESGMPKERFSAEFPKEGPSILRIQQVVRGDSAAYFCASSPRGGDLNTEAFFGQGTRLTVV.

The chain recombines TRBV3-1 with TRBJ2-5; perhaps TRBD2 as D (5 bases). This CDR3 region has 13 residues. The V end lost 3 bases, the J end lost 3 bases, and 8 bases lay between the germline ends. Per germline, CDR1 LGHDT and CDR2 YNNKEL (reference sequence). In DNA form, the CDR3 reads TGTGCCAGCAGCCACGCGGGTGAAGAGACCCAGTACTTC. Amino acids: CASSHAGEETQYF.

J is TRBJ2-2 and V is TRBV12-3 or TRBV12-4; TRBD1 matches 8 bases. The CDR3 covers 16 residues. The J segment lost 4 bases and the V segment lost 6 bases, leaving 10 bases of the junction unmatched. The CDR3 loop reads CASRPQGARGTGELFF. CDR3 bases: TGTGCCAGCAGGCCGCAGGGGGCTAGGGGCACCGGGGAGCTGTTTTTT.

This clonotype was recorded many times. The chain carries TRBV20-1 and TRBJ1-3, with D possibly matching TRBD1 (5 bases). Per germline, CDR1 DFQATT and CDR2 SNEGSKA (reference sequence). Trimming cost V 0 bases and J 0 bases, with 12 bases left between them. The CDR3 contains 16 residues. The CDR3 sequence is CSARDAGSSSGNTIYF. In nucleotides, the CDR3 is TGCAGTGCTAGAGATGCAGGGTCCTCCTCTGGAAACACCATATATTTT.

Ten or more counts support this clonotype. This chain uses TRBV6-1 with TRBJ1-5; no reliable D call. The ends were cut back, 5 bases at V and 4 bases at J, with 33 bases in the middle. There are 21 residues in the CDR3. The germline V gene has CDR1 MNHNS and CDR2 SASEGT. The CDR3 nucleotides are TGTGCCAGCAGTACCACCCGGAGGGCGGGCGGGGAGCTGTTCCTTAATCAGCCCCAGCATTTT. It is translated as CASSTTRRAGGELFLNQPQHF.

The chain uses TRBV6-1 and TRBJ1-5; no clear D. Per germline, CDR1 MNHNS and CDR2 SASEGT. CDR3 length equals 13 residues. Trimming took 6 bases from V and 3 from J, leaving 9 bases between them. The CDR3 bases are TGTGCCAGCAGAGAGGGTCTCAATCAGCCCCAGCATTTT. Encoded protein: CASREGLNQPQHF.

This clonotype was found a few times. CDR3 region: CASSDRVETQYF. The CDR3 nucleotides are TGTGCCAGCAGTGACAGGGTTGAGACCCAGTACTTC. V is TRBV2 and J is TRBJ2-5; possible D gene TRBD1, 5 bases. V gave up 3 bases and J gave up 5 bases, with 7 bases separating them. The CDR3 covers 12 residues. Germline lookup yields CDR1 SNHLY and CDR2 FYNNEI.